One sample yielded the 6 T cell receptor beta chains listed below, sequenced in a study of response to subunit inactivated influenza vaccine. Each CDR3 protein gets one entry after TCRdb re-called the RT-PCR reads with MiXCR. The sample holds 450,000 to 700,000 distinct CDR3 sequences, 13% to 15% seen once. The sequencing used PBMCs from blood, collected about 12 days after vaccination. The receptors come from a middle-aged man who received an inactivated influenza vaccine.

The chain has TRBV6-1 and TRBJ2-3; the D gene is possibly TRBD2 (6 bases). CDR1 and CDR2 from the germline V gene are MNHNS and SASEGT. This CDR3 spans 14 amino acids. The ends were cut back, 5 bases at V and 2 bases at J, with 11 bases in the middle. In DNA, the CDR3 is TGTGCCAGCAGTAGGACGGGAGACACAGATACGCAGTATTTT. Its protein product is CASSRTGDTDTQYF.

This clonotype was seen a few times. The rearrangement links TRBV7-2 to TRBJ2-7; 9 nucleotides align to TRBD2. The junction had 13 bases not matched to a gene; V was cut back by 6 bases and J by 4 bases. Germline CDR1 reads SGHTA; CDR2 reads FQGNSA. This CDR3 spans 16 amino acids. The CDR3 spells CASRLQSAGGPYEQYF. CDR3 sequence (DNA): TGTGCCAGCAGACTACAGTCGGCGGGAGGGCCTTACGAGCAGTACTTC.

This clonotype was counted ten times or more. The rearrangement links TRBV2 to TRBJ2-5; TRBD1 matches at 9 bases. The CDR3 consists of 15 residues. With V trimmed by 6 bases and J by 7 bases, 12 bases remained unmatched. Germline V CDR1 and CDR2: SNHLY, FYNNEI. The DNA of the CDR3 is TGTGCCAGCAGCCCCCCCGGGACAGGGAGGGGGACCCAGTACTTC. Translation: CASSPPGTGRGTQYF.

This clonotype was observed a few times. The chain uses TRBV20-1 and TRBJ2-7; no reliable D call. Germline V gene data show CDR1 as DFQATT and CDR2 as SNEGSKA (reference sequence). This CDR3 region has 14 residues. Trimming took off 3 bases at V and 2 bases at J, with 14 bases between the two ends. CDR3 DNA: TGCAGTGCTAGGGGCATCCTTCAAACCTACGAGCAGTACTTC. Translated, it gives CSARGILQTYEQYF.

The CDR3 DNA sequence: TGTGCCAGTAGAGAGTCGAGCTCCTACAATGAGCAGTTCTTC. Its translation is CASRESSSYNEQFF. J is TRBJ2-1 and V is TRBV2; unclear D gene. The ends were cut back, 9 bases at V and 0 bases at J, with 12 bases in the middle. This CDR3 spans 14 amino acids. Germline V gene data show CDR1 as SNHLY and CDR2 as FYNNEI.

The table lists this clonotype with a few counts. This sequence joins TRBV3-1 and TRBJ1-2, with 9 bases identical to TRBD1. CDR1 and CDR2 from the germline V gene are LGHDT and YNNKEL (reference sequence). V shed 1 base and J 6 bases; nucleotides not matched to a gene: 3. CDR3 length: 14 residues. This chain's CDR3 is CASSQAGQGHGYTF. DNA of the CDR3: TGTGCCAGCAGCCAAGCCGGACAGGGGCATGGCTACACCTTC.